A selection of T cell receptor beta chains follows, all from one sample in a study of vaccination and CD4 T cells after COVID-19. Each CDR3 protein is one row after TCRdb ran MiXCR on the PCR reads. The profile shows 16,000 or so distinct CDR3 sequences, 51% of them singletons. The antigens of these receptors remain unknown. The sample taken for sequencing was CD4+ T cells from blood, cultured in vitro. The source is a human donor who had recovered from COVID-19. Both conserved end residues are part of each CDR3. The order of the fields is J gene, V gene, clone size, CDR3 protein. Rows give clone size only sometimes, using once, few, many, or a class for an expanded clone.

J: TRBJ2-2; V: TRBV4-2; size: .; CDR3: CASSPAGLAGLTGELFF
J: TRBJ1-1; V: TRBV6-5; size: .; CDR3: CASSSPRVENTEAFF
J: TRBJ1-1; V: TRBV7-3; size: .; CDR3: CASSLLPENTEAFF
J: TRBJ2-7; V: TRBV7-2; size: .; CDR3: CASSRDGGTNEQYF
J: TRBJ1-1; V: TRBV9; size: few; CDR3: CASSVLSTDSEAFF
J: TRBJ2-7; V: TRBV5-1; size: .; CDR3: CASSQNSGAAVYEQYF
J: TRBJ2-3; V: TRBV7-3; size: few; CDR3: CASSLRLAGPTDTQYF
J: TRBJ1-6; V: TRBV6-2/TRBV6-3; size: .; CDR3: CASSEGYSPLHF
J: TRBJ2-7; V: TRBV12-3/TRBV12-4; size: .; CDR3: CASRGTSGFYEQYF
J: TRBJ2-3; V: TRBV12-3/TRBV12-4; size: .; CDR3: CASSLGLAGGLSTDTQYF
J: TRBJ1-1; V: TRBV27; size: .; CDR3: CASSLQTGLGEAFF
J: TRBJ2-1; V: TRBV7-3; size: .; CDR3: CASSFSGPGRNEQFF
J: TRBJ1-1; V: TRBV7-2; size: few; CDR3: CASSSDRDTEAFF
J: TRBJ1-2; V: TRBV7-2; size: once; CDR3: CASGVRGFNYGYTF
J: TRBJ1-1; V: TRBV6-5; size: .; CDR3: CASSYWGQNTEAFF
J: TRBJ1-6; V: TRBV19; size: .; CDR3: CASRDQTRSRHPPLHF
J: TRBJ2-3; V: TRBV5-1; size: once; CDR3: CASSPPGTDSTDTQYF
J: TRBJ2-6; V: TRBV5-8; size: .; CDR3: CASSLAVGPESGANVLTF
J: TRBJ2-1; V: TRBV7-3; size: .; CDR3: CASSLMGKAYNEQFF
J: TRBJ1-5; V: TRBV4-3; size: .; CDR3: CASSQGWARQPQHF
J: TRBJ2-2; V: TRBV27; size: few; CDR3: CASSLRSLAGVGELFF
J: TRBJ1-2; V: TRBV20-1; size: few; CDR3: CSAGSGQGYYGYTF
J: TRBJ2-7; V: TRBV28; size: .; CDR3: CASSLRPYEQYF
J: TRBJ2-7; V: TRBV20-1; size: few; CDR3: CSAQRGPSYEQYF
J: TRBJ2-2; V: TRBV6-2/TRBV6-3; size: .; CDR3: CASSRLAGATGELFF
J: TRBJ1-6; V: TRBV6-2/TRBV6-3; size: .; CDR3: CASSWRRDRGQWGHNSPLHF
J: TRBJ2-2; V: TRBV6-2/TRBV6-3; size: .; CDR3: CASSYGGNRELFF
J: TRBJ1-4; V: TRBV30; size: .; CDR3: CAWRGNEKLFF
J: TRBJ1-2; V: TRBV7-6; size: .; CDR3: CASSPSTGSYGYTF
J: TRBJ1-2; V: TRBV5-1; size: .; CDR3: CASSLGQVGGYTF
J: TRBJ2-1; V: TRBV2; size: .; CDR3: CASSEAGLAINNEQFF
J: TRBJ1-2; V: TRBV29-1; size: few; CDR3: CSVEVPGKGYGYTF
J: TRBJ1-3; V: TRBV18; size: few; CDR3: CASSPREKDGNTIYF
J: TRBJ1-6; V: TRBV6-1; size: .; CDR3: CASRLRGRSSPLHF
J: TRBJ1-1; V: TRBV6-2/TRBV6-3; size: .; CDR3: CASIEVASMNTEAFF
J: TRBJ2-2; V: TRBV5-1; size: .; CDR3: CASSFRTGATGELFF
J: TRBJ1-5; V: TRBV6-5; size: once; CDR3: CASSYSSGARNQPQHF
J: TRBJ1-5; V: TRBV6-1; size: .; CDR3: CASRSGQAVNQPQHF
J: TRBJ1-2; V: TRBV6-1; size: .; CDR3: CASSEGQDLGRGYTF
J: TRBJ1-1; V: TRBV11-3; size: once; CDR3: CASSNGGSETEAFF
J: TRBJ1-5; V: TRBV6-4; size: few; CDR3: CASSDARSAPGGNQPQHF
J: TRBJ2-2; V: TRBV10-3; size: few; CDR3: CAISGGERAGELFF